What follows are 9 T cell receptor beta chains derived from one specimen sequenced in a study of T cells in localized non-small cell lung cancer. The repertoire was sequenced with immunoSEQ multiplex PCR; TCRdb's copy has only in-frame clones and lacks some. Here the sample spans some 50,000 clones, approximately 86% being singletons. The source material was PBMCs, sampled before any cancer treatment. These receptors were taken from a female donor with stage II lung adenocarcinoma.

The V gene is TRBV6-1, the J gene TRBJ2-2; 9 bases align to TRBD1. CDR3 length: 15 residues. The V gene's germline CDR1 is MNHNS and CDR2 SASEGT. Trimming at V came to 5 bases and at J to 5 bases, leaving 6 bases not matched to a gene. The CDR3 loop is CASSLFGQGTGELFF. Here the CDR3 DNA reads TGTGCCAGCAGTTTGTTCGGACAGGGGACCGGGGAGCTGTTTTTT.

This chain links TRBV21-1 with TRBJ1-5; the D segment call TRBD1 is taken from the table without a DNA check. TRBV21-1 is a pseudogene locus. This CDR3 has 19 amino acids. CDR3: CASSKARDRNLRSNQPQHF. The CDR3 DNA reads TGTGCCAGCAGCAAAGCTAGGGACAGGAACCTTCGGAGCAATCAGCCCCAGCATTTT.

The chain has TRBV18 and TRBJ2-7; D may match TRBD1 or TRBD2 (5 bases each). Trimming stripped 1 base from V and 0 bases from J, with 10 bases between. The length of the CDR3 is 15 residues. From germline, CDR1 is KGHSH and CDR2 LQKENI. The CDR3: CASSPLGGDSYEQYF. In DNA, the CDR3 is TGTGCCAGCTCACCACTTGGGGGAGACTCCTACGAGCAGTACTTC. Full variable domain (missing parts from reference TRBV18 and TRBJ2-7): NAGVMQNPRHLVRRRGQEARLRCSPMKGHSHVYWYRQLPEEGLKFMVYLQKENIIDESGMPKERFSAEFPKEGPSILRIQQVVRGDSAAYFCASSPLGGDSYEQYFGPGTRLTVT.

The CDR3 DNA reads TGTGCCAGCAGCTTAGACAGGAATCAGCCCCAGCATTTT. It codes for CASSLDRNQPQHF. J is TRBJ1-5 and V is TRBV7-6, with D perhaps matching TRBD1 (5 bases). The CDR3 is 13 residues long. Germline V CDR1 and CDR2: SGHVS, FNYEAQ. The V end was cut by 1 base, the J end by 4 bases, with 5 bases between.

The chain carries TRBV15 and TRBJ2-1; D not certain. V was clipped by 0 bases and J by 3 bases, with 3 bases between them. The CDR3 loop spans 13 amino acids. Looked up from germline, CDR1 is LNHNV and CDR2 is YYDKDF (reference sequence). The CDR3 loop is CATSREIYNEQFF. The DNA for the CDR3 is TGTGCCACCAGCAGAGAAATCTACAATGAGCAGTTCTTC.

The gene calls are TRBV7-9 and TRBJ2-3; 8 bases align to TRBD2. V was pared by 5 bases and J by 2 bases, with 3 bases of the junction left unmatched. CDR1 and CDR2 (germline): SEHNR, FQNEAQ (reference sequence). The CDR3 contains 14 residues. The CDR3 DNA follows: TGTGCCAGCAGCCGGACTAGCCTCACAGATACGCAGTATTTT. The encoded protein is CASSRTSLTDTQYF.

The chain joins TRBV5-1 to TRBJ1-2; unclear D gene. Trimming shortened V by 0 bases and J by 3 bases, and 15 bases separated the two germline ends. Germline CDR1 SGHRS, CDR2 YFSETQ. The CDR3 totals 16 residues. The CDR3 loop reads CASSLAAGMADYGYTF. The CDR3 bases are TGCGCCAGCAGCTTGGCGGCAGGCATGGCAGACTATGGCTACACCTTC.

The rearrangement links TRBV19 to TRBJ1-4; 10 bases are a match to TRBD1. V was pared by 6 bases and J by 2 bases, with 15 bases of the junction left unmatched. The CDR3 extends over 19 amino acids. Germline CDR1 reads LNHDA; CDR2 reads SQIVND (reference sequence). CDR3: CASRTVPGQGPSTNEKLFF. DNA of the CDR3: TGTGCCAGTAGAACGGTCCCGGGACAGGGGCCCTCGACTAATGAAAAACTGTTTTTT.

Worth noting for this clone: This sample includes further DNA sequences coding for the same CDR3. The V and J genes are TRBV5-1 and TRBJ1-1; TRBD1 might be the D (5 bases). CDR3 length equals 14 residues. Germline values: CDR1 SGHRS, CDR2 YFSETQ. Trimming shortened V by 4 bases and J by 0 bases, and 10 bases separated the two germline ends. CDR3 bases: TGCGCCAGCAGCCCGGACACCCTGAACACTGAAGCTTTCTTT. It codes for CASSPDTLNTEAFF.